The clone carrying this T cell receptor beta chain was picked up many times. Its matching antigen is unknown. Researchers made TCR beta libraries by using iRepertoire HTBI primers and running Arm-PCR on CDR3 regions. TCRdb redid the calling of the multiplex PCR reads with MiXCR, one entry per CDR3 protein. The table includes about 470,000 distinct CDR3 sequences, 15% detected once. This sample is drawn from a study of regulatory T cells in long-lasting Graves disease. J gave up 6 bases and V 7 bases, and 9 bases lay outside the gene matches. The CDR3 runs 14 residues. Germline V CDR1 and CDR2: SQVTM, ANQGSEA. The time point denotes: newly diagnosed GD, antithyroid drugs for less than 3 months. PBMC RNA served as the TCR library source. Study results and limitations: Persistent patients had more shared public clonotypes (2,741) than new patients (about 970). Favoring TRBV28, TRBJ1-2 and TRBJ2-5 was a feature seen in persistent disease.

The same data also went into a second study, on T cells in Graves' hyperthyroidism and ophthalmopathy. From that paper: From stable hyperthyroidism, ophthalmopathy was set apart by a 13 V-J model.

Sample: peripheral blood mononuclear cells (PBMCs), taken at new diagnosis, from a patient treated with antithyroid drugs. This receptor was taken from a woman younger than 45 with Graves disease. The J gene is TRBJ2-3, the V gene TRBV29-1; the match to TRBD2 covers 11 bases. CDR3 sequence (DNA): TGCAGCGCGGCAATAGCGGGAGGGTTGGATACGCAGTATTTT. The encoded protein is CSAAIAGGLDTQYF.